These 5 T cell receptor beta chains originate from one sample sequenced in a study of control samples from healthy donors and cancer patients. Data came from immunoSEQ multiplex PCR; TCRdb stores just in-frame clones and leaves some out. The sample table includes approximately 190,000 clones. The sequenced sample consisted of blood. All receptors come from a woman under 40 in good health.

The chain recombines TRBV4-1 with TRBJ2-1; D gene ambiguous. Germline CDR1 reads MGHRA; CDR2 reads YSYEKL. This CDR3 has 16 residues. V was trimmed by 1 base and J by 0 bases, leaving 10 bases between them. CDR3 sequence: CASSQVNTPSYNEQFF. The CDR3 nucleotides read TGCGCCAGCAGCCAAGTTAACACACCCTCCTACAATGAGCAGTTCTTC.

The chain joins TRBV7-2 to TRBJ1-4; D is unclear. Trimming took 1 base from V and 5 from J, leaving 11 bases between them. Germline loops: CDR1 SGHTA, CDR2 FQGNSA. The CDR3 is 15 residues long. The CDR3 region is CASSLDAGGNEKLFF. The CDR3 DNA is TGTGCCAGCAGCTTAGACGCAGGTGGGAATGAAAAACTGTTTTTT.

The chain joins TRBV7-2 to TRBJ2-6, with a tentative D call TRBD1 (6 bases). Trimming shortened V by 3 bases and J by 3 bases, and 9 bases separated the two germline ends. Germline-derived CDR1 and CDR2 are SGHTA and FQGNSA. The CDR3 is made up of 15 amino acids. The CDR3 protein is CASSFWGLGANVLTF. CDR3 nucleotide sequence: TGTGCCAGCAGCTTTTGGGGGCTTGGGGCCAACGTCCTGACTTTC. Full variable domain (outside the CDR3, taken from reference TRBV7-2 and TRBJ2-6): GAGVSQSPSNKVTEKGKDVELRCDPISGHTALYWYRQSLGQGLEFLIYFQGNSAPDKSGLPSDRFSAERTGGSVSTLTIQRTQQEDSAVYLCASSFWGLGANVLTFGAGSRLTVL.

The chain uses TRBV27 and TRBJ2-5; the match to TRBD2 covers 10 bases. The V gene's germline CDR1 is MNHEY and CDR2 SMNVEV (reference sequence). The J segment lost 5 bases and the V segment lost 5 bases, leaving 8 bases of the junction unmatched. The CDR3 is made up of 15 amino acids. CDR3 bases: TGTGCCAGCAGTAACCGGACTAGCGGAGGGGAGACCCAGTACTTC. It encodes CASSNRTSGGETQYF.

The chain employs TRBV5-1 and TRBJ1-2, with D possibly matching TRBD1 (6 bases). The CDR3 runs 15 residues. Germline CDR1 and CDR2: SGHRS and YFSETQ. Trimming took 0 bases from V and 11 from J, leaving 20 bases between them. CDR3 loop: CASSLEKKVGGHYTF. The CDR3, as DNA: TGCGCCAGCAGCTTGGAGAAAAAGGTGGGGGGACATTACACCTTC.